This T cell receptor (gamma chain) stems from a study of intestinal T cells in coeliac disease (TCRdb year 2020). Regarding the study in general: Coeliac patients were much younger than controls, with mean ages of about 16.0 versus 59 years in the TRG cohort. In the TCR-delta (TRD) cohort, there were duodenal biopsies from around 10 coeliac disease patients and around 10 non-coeliac controls. A second, larger TCR-gamma (TRG) cohort included duodenal biopsies from 30 to 40 coeliac disease patients and some 23 non-coeliac controls.

The CDR3 covers 10 residues, taking in both the cysteine and the phenylalanine. The sequence is cut down to CDR3 DNA, 30 bases in frame from base 1. V is pruned by 8 bases and J by 11 bases, leaving 7 bases of the junction without a gene match. Genomic DNA was extracted with the QIAamp DNA FFPE tissue kit from ten 5-um FFPE scrolls per case. To test whether coeliac disease can be classified from the TCR repertoire, the study used fully anonymised formalin-fixed paraffin-embedded duodenal biopsies that were not needed for diagnosis. Judged by its sample share, this clone qualifies as large (0.1 to 1%). The antigen this receptor binds is unknown. No per-base quality is available; no much larger clone lies one base away. Study-level results and caveats: TRD kmer-based clustering correctly classified all 22 biopsies in training, with a reported leave-one-out accuracy of 80% to 95%. FFPE-derived DNA was found to be relatively degraded, and loss of a proportion of TCR sequences in each sample was likely caused by this degradation. Of around 54 biopsies, 51 (about 94%) were correctly classified by TRG clustering, and a leave-one-out accuracy of approximately 87% was reported. Repeated CDR3 amino acid sequences could not be distinguished from PCR duplicates in the analysis. Coeliac and control groups differed significantly in age, although an age-split analysis did not yield significant classification.

The library relied on multiplex PCR. The sequencer listed for this sample is Ion Torrent PGM. TRG repertoires were amplified from roughly 190 ng of biopsy DNA using the LymphoTrack kit, whose primers carry Illumina adapters. TRG amplicons were purified with AMPure XP beads, quantified on a 2100 Bioanalyzer, and pooled equimolarly. An Ion PGM instrument was used to sequence the TRG libraries. In the original analysis: FastX removed reads in which more than 10% of nucleotides fell below the per-patient third-quartile quality score. Alignment of reads was performed with IMGT/HighV-QUEST so that V, D and J genes were assigned, CDR3 regions were identified and functionality was assessed. After the sequences were translated into amino acids, every sequence predicted to be non-functional was thrown out. CDR3s were split into kmers with and without positional annotation, PCA was performed on kmer frequencies, and samples were clustered using all 1023 combinations of PCs 1-10. Classification was validated by leave-one-out cross-validation, re-optimising parameters on the remaining samples each time. Using the vegan R package, Shannon diversity was calculated from repeated random subsamples whose size matched the lowest read count. Clone calls in TCRdb were regenerated from the public reads with CATT, after which identical DNA sequences shared one row. The V and J calls reflect TCRdb's pipeline rather than the authors' work. In this sample the table shows roughly 970 gamma-chain clones, about 48% of which occur a single time. About 9.5% of the sample belongs to the ten largest clones.

The chain joins TRGV10 to TRGJ1 or TRGJ2. TRGV10 is noted as an ORF with a role that remains uncertain. The sequenced sample was a duodenal biopsy. The receptor's source is a human donor with celiac disease. The DNA sequence reads TGTGCTGCGTGGGATGGGGAGAAACTCTTT. Protein translation: CAAWDGEKLF.